This TCR beta chain came from a study of T-cell memory formation after mild COVID-19. About the research overall: Largely, TCR clusters stayed within a single donor. Points from the study as a whole: Clones shrinking between day 15 and 85 showed a balanced CD4/CD8 split, and those that grew later tilted toward CD4+. Mainly in CM and EM were contracting CD4+ clones; CD8+ were in EMRA.

Trimming shortened V by 2 bases and J by 10 bases, and 11 bases separated the two germline ends. The CDR3 contains 12 residues. In germline, CDR1 is WSHSY, CDR2 SAAADI. Worth noting for this clonotype: Its antigen remains unidentified.

TCRalpha and TCRbeta libraries used 5'RACE with constant-segment primers and UMIs. Via MiXCR, TCRdb re-called the 5' RACE reads, giving one row per CDR3 protein. The profile shows approximately 190,000 distinct CDR3 sequences, approximately 16% of them singletons. Sequencing was performed on PBMCs or a T cell subset sorted from them (not recorded which). The receptor was isolated from an adult woman who had mild COVID-19 (a few samples of this study predate the infection). Cell type and time point are not known. The genes are TRBV10-2 and TRBJ1-1; D is undetermined. Written as DNA, the CDR3 is TGCGCCAGCAGTGAGCGTTATGGTGCAGCTTTCTTT. Translating gives CASSERYGAAFF.